Listed below are T cell receptor beta chains from one sample, sequenced in a study of T cells in severe cutaneous drug reactions. TCRdb derives one entry per CDR3 protein from the multiplex PCR reads, leaving out DNA. This sample's table reports some 7,700 distinct CDR3 sequences. Sequenced sample: cells from a skin blister. These TCRs come from a human donor with a severe cutaneous adverse drug reaction. The CDR3 runs from the conserved cysteine through the conserved F or W. Fields, in order: CDR3 length, J gene, clone size, V gene, CDR3 protein. Expanded clones are given a class, and other clones once, few, many or no size at all.

14,TRBJ2-5,.,TRBV7-9,CASSLVSQLETQYF
15,TRBJ2-7,.,TRBV6-4,CASFLRLAGYHEQYF
15,TRBJ2-2,.,TRBV28,CASSLDRLNTGELFF
17,TRBJ2-5,.,TRBV7-6,CASSLETSGRFRETQYF
14,TRBJ2-3,medium-sized,TRBV6-5,CASSSWDSTDTQYF
13,TRBJ2-5,.,TRBV19,CASSVSRQETQYF
15,TRBJ1-1,.,TRBV4-1,CASSQDRAENTEAFF
16,TRBJ2-7,medium-sized,TRBV4-1,CASSHERGQGSHEQYF
12,TRBJ2-3,.,TRBV6-5,CASRETPDTQYF
17,TRBJ2-5,.,TRBV7-6,CASSLEDRRGGQETQYF
14,TRBJ2-2,.,TRBV4-3,CASSALPDTGELFF
14,TRBJ1-6,.,TRBV6-6,CASRGQGINSPLHF
17,TRBJ2-7,.,TRBV5-6,CASSLSFGDFFVDEQYF
15,TRBJ2-1,medium-sized,TRBV7-3,CASSISRSSYNEQFF
16,TRBJ2-3,.,TRBV5-4,CASSLARLGSTDTQYF
23,TRBJ2-5,.,TRBV4-3,CASSQELPFIRAGTGGSRETQYF
15,TRBJ2-2,.,TRBV12-5,CASGSRDSYTGELFF
15,TRBJ2-7,.,TRBV27,CASSLIGSGAYEQYF
11,TRBJ2-7,medium-sized,TRBV6-5,CASSSTYEQYF
14,TRBJ1-2,medium-sized,TRBV30,CAWRGGGQYYGYTF
14,TRBJ1-2,.,TRBV10-3,CAIIGQGADYGYTF
12,TRBJ2-7,.,TRBV12-3/TRBV12-4,CASRGPTYEQYF